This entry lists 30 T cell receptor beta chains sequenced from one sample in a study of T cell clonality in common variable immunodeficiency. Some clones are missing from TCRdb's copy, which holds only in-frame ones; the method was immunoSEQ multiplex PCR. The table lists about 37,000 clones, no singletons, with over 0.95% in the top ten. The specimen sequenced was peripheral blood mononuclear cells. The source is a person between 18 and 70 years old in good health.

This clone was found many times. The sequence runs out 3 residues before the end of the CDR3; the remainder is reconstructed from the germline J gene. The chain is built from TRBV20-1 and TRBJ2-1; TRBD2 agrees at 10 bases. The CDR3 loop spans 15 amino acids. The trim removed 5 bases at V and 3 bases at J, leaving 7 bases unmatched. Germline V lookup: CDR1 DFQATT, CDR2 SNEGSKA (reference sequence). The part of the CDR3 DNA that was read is TGCAGTGCTTCGTCTAGCGGGAGATTCTACAATGAG. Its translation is CSASSSGRFYNE. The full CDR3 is CSASSSGRFYNEQFF.

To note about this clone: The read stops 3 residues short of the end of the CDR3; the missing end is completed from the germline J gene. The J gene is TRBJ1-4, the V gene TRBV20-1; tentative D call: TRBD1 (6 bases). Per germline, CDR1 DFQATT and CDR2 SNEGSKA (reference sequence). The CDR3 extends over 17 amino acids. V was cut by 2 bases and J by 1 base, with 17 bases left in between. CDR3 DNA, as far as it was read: TGCAGTGCTAGAAGACAGGCCGGGCGGTTAACTAATGAAAAA. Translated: CSARRQAGRLTNEK. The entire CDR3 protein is CSARRQAGRLTNEKLFF.

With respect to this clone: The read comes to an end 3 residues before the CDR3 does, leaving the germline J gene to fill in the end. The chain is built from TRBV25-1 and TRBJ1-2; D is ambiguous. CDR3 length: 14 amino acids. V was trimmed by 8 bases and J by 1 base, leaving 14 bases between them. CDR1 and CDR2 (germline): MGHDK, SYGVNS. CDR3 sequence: CASLTVRNNYGYTF. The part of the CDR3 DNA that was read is TGTGCCAGCCTGACCGTCAGGAATAACTATGGC.

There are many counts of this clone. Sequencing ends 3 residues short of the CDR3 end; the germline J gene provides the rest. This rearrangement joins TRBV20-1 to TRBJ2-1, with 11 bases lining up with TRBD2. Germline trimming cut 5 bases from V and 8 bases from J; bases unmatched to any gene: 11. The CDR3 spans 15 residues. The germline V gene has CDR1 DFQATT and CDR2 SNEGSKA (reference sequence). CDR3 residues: CSAAGASGRLDEQFF. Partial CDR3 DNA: TGCAGTGCTGCCGGGGCTAGCGGGAGGTTGGATGAG.

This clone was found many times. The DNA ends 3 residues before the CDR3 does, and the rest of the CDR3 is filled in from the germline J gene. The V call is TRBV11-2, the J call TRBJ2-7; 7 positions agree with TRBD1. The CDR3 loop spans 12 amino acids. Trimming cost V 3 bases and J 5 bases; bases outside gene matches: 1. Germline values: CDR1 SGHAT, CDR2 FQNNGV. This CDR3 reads CASSFDRDEQYF. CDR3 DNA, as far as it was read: TGTGCCAGCAGCTTCGACAGGGACGAG.

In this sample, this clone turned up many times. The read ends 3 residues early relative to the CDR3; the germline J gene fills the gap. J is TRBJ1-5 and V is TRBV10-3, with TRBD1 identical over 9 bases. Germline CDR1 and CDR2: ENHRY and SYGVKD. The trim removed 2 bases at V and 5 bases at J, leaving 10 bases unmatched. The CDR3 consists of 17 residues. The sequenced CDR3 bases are TGTGCCATCAGTGAGGCGACGGGACAGGGAAGCGATCAGCCC. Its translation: CAISEATGQGSDQP. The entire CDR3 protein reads CAISEATGQGSDQPQHF.

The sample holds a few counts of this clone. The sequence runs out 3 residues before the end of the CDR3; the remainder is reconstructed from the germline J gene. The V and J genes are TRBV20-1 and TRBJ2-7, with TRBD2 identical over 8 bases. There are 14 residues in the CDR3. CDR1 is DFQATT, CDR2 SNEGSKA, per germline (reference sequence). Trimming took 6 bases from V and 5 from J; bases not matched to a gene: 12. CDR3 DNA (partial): TGCAGTGCCTCCCTCGACGGCGGGAGGAACGAG. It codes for CSASLDGGRNE. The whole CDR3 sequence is CSASLDGGRNEQYF.

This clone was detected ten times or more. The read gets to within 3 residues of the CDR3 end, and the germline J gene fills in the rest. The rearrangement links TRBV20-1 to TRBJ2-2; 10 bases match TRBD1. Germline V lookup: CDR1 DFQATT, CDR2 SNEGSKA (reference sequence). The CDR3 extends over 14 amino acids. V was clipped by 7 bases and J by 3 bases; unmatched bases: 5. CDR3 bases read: TGCAGTGTGGGGACAGGGGCGGACACCGGGGAG. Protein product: CSVGTGADTGE. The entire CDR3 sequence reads CSVGTGADTGELFF.

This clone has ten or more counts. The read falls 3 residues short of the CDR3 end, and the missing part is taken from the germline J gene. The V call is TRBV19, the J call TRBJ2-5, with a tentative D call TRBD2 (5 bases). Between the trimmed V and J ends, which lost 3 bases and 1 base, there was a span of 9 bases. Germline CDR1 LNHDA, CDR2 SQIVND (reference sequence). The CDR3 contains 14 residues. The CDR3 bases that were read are TGTGCCAGTAGTATGAGAGGGTTCCAAGAGACC. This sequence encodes CASSMRGFQET. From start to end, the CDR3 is CASSMRGFQETQYF.

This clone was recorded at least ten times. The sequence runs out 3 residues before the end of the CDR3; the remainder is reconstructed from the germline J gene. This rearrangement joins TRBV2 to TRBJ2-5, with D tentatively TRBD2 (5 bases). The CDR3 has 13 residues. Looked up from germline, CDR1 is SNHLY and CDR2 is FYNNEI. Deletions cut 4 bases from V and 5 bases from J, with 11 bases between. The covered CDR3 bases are TGTGCCAGCAGTGGAATCTCGGGGGAGACC. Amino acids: CASSGISGET. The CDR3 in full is CASSGISGETQYF.

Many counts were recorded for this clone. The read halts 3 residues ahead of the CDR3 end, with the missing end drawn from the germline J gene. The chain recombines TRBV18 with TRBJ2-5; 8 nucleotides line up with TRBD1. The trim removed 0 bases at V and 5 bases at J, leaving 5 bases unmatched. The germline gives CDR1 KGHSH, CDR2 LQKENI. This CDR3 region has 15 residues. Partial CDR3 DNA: TGTGCCAGCTCACCACCATCGGCAGGGGGCGAGACC. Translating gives CASSPPSAGGET. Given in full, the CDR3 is CASSPPSAGGETQYF.

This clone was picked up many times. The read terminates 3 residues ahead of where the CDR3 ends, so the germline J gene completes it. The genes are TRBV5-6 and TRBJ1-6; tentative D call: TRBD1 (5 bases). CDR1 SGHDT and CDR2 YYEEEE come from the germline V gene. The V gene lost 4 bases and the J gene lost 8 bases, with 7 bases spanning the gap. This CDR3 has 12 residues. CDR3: CASSRGDSPLHF. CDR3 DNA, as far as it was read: TGTGCCAGCAGCCGGGGGGATTCACCC.

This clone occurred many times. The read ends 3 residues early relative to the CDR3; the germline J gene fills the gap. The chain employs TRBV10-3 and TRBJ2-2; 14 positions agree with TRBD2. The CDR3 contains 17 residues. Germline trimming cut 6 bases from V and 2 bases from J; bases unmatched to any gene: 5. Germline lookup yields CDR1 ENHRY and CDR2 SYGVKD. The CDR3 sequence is CAIRGLAGAGNTGELFF. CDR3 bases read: TGTGCCATCAGGGGACTAGCGGGAGCGGGTAACACCGGGGAG.

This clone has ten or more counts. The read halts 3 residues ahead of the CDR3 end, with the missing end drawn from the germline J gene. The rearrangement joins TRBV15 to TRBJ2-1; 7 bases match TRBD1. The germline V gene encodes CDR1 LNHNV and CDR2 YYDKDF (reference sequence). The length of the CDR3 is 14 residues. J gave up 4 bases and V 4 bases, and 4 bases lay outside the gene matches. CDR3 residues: CATSIRGLYNEQFF. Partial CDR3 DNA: TGTGCCACCAGCATCAGGGGGTTATACAATGAG.

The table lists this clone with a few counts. The CDR3 loop is CSARAPGKAYEQYF. CDR3 bases read: TGCAGTGCTAGAGCCCCGGGGAAGGCCTACGAG. The J gene is TRBJ2-7, the V gene TRBV20-1, with a possible D match to TRBD2 (5 bases). The read finishes 3 residues shy of the CDR3 end, and the germline J gene is used to complete it. The CDR3 loop spans 14 amino acids. Germline loops: CDR1 DFQATT, CDR2 SNEGSKA (reference sequence). Trimming pared 1 base from V and 2 bases from J, leaving 12 bases between.

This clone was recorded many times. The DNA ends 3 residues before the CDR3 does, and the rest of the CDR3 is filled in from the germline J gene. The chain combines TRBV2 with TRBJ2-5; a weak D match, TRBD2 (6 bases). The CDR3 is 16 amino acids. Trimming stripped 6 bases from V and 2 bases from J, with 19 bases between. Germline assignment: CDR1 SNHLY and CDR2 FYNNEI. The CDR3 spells CASRKRASALQETQYF. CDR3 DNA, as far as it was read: TGTGCCAGCAGGAAACGGGCTAGCGCGTTACAAGAGACC.

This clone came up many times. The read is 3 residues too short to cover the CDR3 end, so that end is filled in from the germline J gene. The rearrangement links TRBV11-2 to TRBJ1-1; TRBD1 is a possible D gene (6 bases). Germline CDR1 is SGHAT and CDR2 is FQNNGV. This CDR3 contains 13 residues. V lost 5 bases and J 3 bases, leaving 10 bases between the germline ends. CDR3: CASSVQGYTEAFF. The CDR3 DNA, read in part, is TGTGCCAGCAGCGTACAGGGATACACTGAA.

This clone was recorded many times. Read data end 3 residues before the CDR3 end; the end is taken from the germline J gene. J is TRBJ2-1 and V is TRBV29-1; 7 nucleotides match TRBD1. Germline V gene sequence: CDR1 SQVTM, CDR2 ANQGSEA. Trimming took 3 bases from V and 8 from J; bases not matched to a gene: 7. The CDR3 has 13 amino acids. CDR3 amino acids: CSVDRNRGDEQFF. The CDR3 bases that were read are TGCAGCGTTGACCGAAACAGGGGCGATGAG.

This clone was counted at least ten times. The CDR3: CASSLRGEDTQYF. The part of the CDR3 DNA that was read is TGTGCCAGCAGCCTACGGGGGGAGGATACG. The V call is TRBV7-3, the J call TRBJ2-3, with 7 bases identical to TRBD2. The read ends 3 residues shy of where the CDR3 ends; the end is completed using the germline J gene. The V segment lost 5 bases and the J segment 6 bases; nucleotides outside the gene matches: 5. The CDR3 has 13 amino acids. The germline V gene encodes CDR1 SGHTA and CDR2 FQGTGA. The entire variable domain, with the rest obtained from reference TRBV7-3 and TRBJ2-3, is as follows: GAGVSQTPSNKVTEKGKYVELRCDPISGHTALYWYRQSLGQGPEFLIYFQGTGAADDSGLPNDRFFAVRPEGSVSTLKIQRTERGDSAVYLCASSLRGEDTQYFGPGTRLTVL.

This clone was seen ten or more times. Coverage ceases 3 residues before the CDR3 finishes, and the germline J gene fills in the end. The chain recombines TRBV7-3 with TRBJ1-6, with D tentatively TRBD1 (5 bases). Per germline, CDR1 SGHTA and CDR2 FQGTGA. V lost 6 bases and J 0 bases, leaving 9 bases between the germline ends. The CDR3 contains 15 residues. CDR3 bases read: TGTGCCAGCAGTTACGACAGCTCCTATAATTCACCC. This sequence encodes CASSYDSSYNSP. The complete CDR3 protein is CASSYDSSYNSPLHF. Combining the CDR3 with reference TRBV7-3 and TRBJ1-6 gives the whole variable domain GAGVSQTPSNKVTEKGKYVELRCDPISGHTALYWYRQSLGQGPEFLIYFQGTGAADDSGLPNDRFFAVRPEGSVSTLKIQRTERGDSAVYLCASSYDSSYNSPLHFGNGTRLTVT.

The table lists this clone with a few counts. The CDR3 sequence is CAWSYGGSNKTQYF. CDR3 DNA, as far as it was read: TGTGCCTGGAGTTACGGGGGTAGCAATAAGACC. The V call is TRBV30, the J call TRBJ2-5; a possible D gene is TRBD2 (6 bases). With the read ending 3 residues before the CDR3 end, the germline J gene is used to fill in that end. The CDR3 totals 14 residues. Trimming took 2 bases from V and 6 from J, leaving 16 bases between them. Looked up from germline, CDR1 is GTSNPN and CDR2 is SVGIG (reference sequence).

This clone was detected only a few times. The covered CDR3 bases are TGTGCCAGCTCACCCGGGACAGCCCAAGAGACC. Amino acids: CASSPGTAQET. The CDR3 as a whole reads CASSPGTAQETQYF. This chain connects TRBV18 to TRBJ2-5; 7 bases agree with TRBD1. The read falls 3 residues short of the CDR3 end, and the missing part is taken from the germline J gene. This CDR3 contains 14 residues. CDR1 and CDR2 from the germline V gene are KGHSH and LQKENI. With 3 bases clipped from V and 1 base from J, the junction kept 2 bases outside the gene matches.

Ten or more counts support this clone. This chain's CDR3 is CASRKGGGAGEYEQYF. The DNA read from the CDR3 is TGTGCCAGTAGGAAGGGCGGGGGGGCCGGTGAGTACGAG. This chain joins TRBV19 and TRBJ2-7; TRBD2 agrees at 9 bases. The read finishes 3 residues shy of the CDR3 end, and the germline J gene is used to complete it. The CDR3 extends over 16 amino acids. The germline V gene has CDR1 LNHDA and CDR2 SQIVND (reference sequence). Trimming took 6 bases from V and 4 from J; bases not matched to a gene: 13.

CDR3 sequence: CASSGGVKRGTGYEQYF. Incomplete CDR3 DNA: TGTGCCAGCAGTGGTGGCGTTAAGCGGGGGACCGGGTACGAG. This chain connects TRBV25-1 to TRBJ2-7; TRBD2 matches at 8 bases. The read falls 3 residues short of the CDR3 end, and the missing part is taken from the germline J gene. V was pared by 4 bases and J by 4 bases, with 15 bases of the junction left unmatched. Germline assignment: CDR1 MGHDK and CDR2 SYGVNS. CDR3 length: 17 amino acids.

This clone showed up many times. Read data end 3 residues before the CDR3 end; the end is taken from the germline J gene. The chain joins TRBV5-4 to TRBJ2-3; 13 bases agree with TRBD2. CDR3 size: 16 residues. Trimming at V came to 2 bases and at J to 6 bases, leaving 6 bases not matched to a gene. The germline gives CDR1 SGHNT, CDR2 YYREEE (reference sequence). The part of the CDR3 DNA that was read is TGTGCCAGCAGCTTAAGACTAGCGGGGGGCCAGGATACG. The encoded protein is CASSLRLAGGQDT. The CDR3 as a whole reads CASSLRLAGGQDTQYF.

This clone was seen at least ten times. Incomplete CDR3 DNA: TGTGCCATCAGTCGACTAGCGGGAGTGAAGGCGCCG. It yields the protein CAISRLAGVKAP. The complete CDR3 sequence is CAISRLAGVKAPQYF. This chain links TRBV10-3 with TRBJ2-3; 12 positions agree with TRBD2. The read ends 3 residues before the CDR3 terminus; that terminus is restored from the germline J gene. The CDR3 totals 15 residues. Germline-derived CDR1 and CDR2 are ENHRY and SYGVKD.

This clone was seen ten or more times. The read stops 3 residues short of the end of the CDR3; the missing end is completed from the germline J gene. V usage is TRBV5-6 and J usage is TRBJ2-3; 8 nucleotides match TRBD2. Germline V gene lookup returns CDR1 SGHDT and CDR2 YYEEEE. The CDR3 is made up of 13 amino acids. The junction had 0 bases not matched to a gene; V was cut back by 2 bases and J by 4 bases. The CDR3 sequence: CASSFGGADTQYF. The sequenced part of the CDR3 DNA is TGTGCCAGCAGCTTCGGGGGGGCAGATACG.

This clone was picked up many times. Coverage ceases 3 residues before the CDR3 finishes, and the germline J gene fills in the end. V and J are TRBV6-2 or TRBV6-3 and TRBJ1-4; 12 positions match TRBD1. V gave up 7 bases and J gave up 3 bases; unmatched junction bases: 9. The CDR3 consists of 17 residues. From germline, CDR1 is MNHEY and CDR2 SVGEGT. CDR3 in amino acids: CASKDPGQGASNEKLFF. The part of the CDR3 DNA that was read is TGTGCCAGCAAAGATCCGGGACAGGGGGCATCTAATGAAAAA.

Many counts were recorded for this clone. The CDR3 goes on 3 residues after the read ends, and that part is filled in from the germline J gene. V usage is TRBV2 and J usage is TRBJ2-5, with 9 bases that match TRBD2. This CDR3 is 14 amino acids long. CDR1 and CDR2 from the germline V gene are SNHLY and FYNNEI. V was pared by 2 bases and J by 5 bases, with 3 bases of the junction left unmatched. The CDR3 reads CASSEYAGGETQYF. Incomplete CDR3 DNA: TGTGCCAGCAGTGAATACGCGGGAGGGGAGACC.

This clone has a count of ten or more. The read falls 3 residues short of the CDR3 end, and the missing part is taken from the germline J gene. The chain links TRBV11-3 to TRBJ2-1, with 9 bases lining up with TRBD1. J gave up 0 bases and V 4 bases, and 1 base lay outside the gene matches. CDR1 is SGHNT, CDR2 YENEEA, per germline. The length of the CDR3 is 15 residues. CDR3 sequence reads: CASSSTGGSYNEQFF. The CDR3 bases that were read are TGTGCCAGCAGCTCGACAGGGGGCTCCTACAATGAG.